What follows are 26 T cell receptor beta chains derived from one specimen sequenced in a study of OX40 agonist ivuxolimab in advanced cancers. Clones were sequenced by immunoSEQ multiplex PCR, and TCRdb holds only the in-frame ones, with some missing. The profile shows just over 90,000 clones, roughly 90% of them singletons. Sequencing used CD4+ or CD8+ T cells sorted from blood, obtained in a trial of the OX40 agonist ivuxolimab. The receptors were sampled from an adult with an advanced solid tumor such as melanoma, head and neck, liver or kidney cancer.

Here the CDR3 reads CASSDGGMGWLFF. CDR3 in DNA: TGTGCCAGCAGTGATGGGGGAATGGGATGGCTGTTTTTT. This chain joins TRBV25-1 and TRBJ2-2; possibly TRBD1 or TRBD2 for D (5 bases each). Germline V gene sequence: CDR1 MGHDK, CDR2 SYGVNS. The CDR3 totals 13 residues. Trimming left V 3 bases short and J 13 bases short, with 15 bases between.

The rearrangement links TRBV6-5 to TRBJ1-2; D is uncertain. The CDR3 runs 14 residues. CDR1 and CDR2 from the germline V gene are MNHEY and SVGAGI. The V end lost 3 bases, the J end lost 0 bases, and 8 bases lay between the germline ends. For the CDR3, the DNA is TGTGCCAGCAGTTATCAGCCCGCTAACTATGGCTACACCTTC. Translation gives CASSYQPANYGYTF.

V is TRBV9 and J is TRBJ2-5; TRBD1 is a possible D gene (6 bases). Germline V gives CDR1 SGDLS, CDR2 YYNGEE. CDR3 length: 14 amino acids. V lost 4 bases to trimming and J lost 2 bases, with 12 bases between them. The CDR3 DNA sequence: TGTGCCAGCAGCTTATCAGGGGTTCAAGAGACCCAGTACTTC. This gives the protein CASSLSGVQETQYF.

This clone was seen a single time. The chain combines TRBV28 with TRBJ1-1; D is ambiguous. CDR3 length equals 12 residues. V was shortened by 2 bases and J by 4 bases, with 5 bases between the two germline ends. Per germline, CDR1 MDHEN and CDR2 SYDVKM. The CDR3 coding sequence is TGTGCCAGCAGTTTACACACCACTGAAGCTTTCTTT. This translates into CASSLHTTEAFF.

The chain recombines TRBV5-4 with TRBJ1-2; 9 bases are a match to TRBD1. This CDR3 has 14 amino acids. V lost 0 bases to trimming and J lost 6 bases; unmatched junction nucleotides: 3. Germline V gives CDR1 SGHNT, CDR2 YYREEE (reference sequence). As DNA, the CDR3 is TGTGCCAGCAGCTTGGGACAGGGGGAAAATGGCTACACCTTC. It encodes CASSLGQGENGYTF.

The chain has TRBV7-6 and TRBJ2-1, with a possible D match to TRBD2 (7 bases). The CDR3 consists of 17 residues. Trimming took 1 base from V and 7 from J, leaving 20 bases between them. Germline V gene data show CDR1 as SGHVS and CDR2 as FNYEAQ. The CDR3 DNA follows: TGTGCCAGCAGCTTAGATACCCCTAGCGGAGGGGGAAATGAGCAGTTCTTC. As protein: CASSLDTPSGGGNEQFF.

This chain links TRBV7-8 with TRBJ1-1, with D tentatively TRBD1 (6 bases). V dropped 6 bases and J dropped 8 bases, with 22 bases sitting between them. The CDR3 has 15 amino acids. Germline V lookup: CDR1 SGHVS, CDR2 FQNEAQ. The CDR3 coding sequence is TGTGCCAGCAGTTCGGGTGGGGGCACACTCATAGAAGCTTTCTTT. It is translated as CASSSGGGTLIEAFF. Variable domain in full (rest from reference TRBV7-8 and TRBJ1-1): GAGVSQSPRYKVAKRGQDVALRCDPISGHVSLFWYQQALGQGPEFLTYFQNEAQLDKSGLPSDRFFAERPEGSVSTLKIQRTQQEDSAVYLCASSSGGGTLIEAFFGQGTRLTVV.

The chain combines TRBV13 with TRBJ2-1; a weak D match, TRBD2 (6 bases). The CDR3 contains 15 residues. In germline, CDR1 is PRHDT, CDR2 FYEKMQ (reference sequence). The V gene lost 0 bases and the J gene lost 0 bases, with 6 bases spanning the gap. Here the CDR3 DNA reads TGTGCCAGCAGCTTAGGCGGGAGCTCCTACAATGAGCAGTTCTTC. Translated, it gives CASSLGGSSYNEQFF.

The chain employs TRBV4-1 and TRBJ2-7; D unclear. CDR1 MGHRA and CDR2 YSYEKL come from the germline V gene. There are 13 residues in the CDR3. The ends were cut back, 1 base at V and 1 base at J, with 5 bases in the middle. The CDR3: CASSQGVSYEQYF. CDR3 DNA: TGCGCCAGCAGCCAAGGGGTTTCCTACGAGCAGTACTTC.

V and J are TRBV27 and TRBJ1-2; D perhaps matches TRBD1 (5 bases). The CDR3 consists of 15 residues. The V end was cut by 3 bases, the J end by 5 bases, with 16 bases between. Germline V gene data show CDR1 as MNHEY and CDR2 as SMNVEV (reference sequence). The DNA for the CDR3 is TGTGCCAGCAGTTTGGGTCGAGGGGTACATTATGGCTACACCTTC. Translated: CASSLGRGVHYGYTF.

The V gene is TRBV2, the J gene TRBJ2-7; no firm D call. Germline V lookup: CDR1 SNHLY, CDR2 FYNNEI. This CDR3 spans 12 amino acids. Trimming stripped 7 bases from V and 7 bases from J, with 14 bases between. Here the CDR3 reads CASTTRSGEQYF. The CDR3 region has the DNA TGTGCCAGCACGACACGGAGTGGGGAGCAGTACTTC. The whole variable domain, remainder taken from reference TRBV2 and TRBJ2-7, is EPEVTQTPSHQVTQMGQEVILRCVPISNHLYFYWYRQILGQKVEFLVSFYNNEISEKSEIFDDQFSVERPDGSNFTLKIRSTKLEDSAMYFCASTTRSGEQYFGPGTRLTVT.

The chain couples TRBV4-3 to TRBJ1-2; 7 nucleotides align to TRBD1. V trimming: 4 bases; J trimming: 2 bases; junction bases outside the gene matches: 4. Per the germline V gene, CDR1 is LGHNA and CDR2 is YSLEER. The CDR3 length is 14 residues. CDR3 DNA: TGCGCCAGCAGCCCGTACAGGGGAAACTATGGCTACACCTTC. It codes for CASSPYRGNYGYTF.

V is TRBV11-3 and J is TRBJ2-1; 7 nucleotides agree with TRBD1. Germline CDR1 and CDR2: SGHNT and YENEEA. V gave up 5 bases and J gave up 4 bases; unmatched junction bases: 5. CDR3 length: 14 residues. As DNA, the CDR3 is TGTGCCAGCAGCCCGGACAGGAAGTACAATGAGCAGTTCTTC. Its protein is CASSPDRKYNEQFF.

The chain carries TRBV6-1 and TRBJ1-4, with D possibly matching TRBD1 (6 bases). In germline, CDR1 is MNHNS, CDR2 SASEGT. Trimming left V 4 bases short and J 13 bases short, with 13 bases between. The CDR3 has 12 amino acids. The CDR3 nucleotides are TGTGCCAGCAGTGGAGGGGGGAATAGACTGTTTTTT. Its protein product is CASSGGGNRLFF.

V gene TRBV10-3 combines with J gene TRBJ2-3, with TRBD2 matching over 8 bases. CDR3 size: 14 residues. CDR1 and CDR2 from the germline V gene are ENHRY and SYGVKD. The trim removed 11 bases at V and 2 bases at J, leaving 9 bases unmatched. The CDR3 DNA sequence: TGTGCCGTTAGCGGGGTGGATTCCACAGATACGCAGTATTTT. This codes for CAVSGVDSTDTQYF.

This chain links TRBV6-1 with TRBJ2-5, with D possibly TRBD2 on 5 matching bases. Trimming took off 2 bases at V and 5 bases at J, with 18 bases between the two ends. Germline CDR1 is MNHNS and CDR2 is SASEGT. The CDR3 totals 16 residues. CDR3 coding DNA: TGTGCCAGCAGTGAATGGTCGGGATTTTTCGAGGAGACCCAGTACTTC. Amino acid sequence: CASSEWSGFFEETQYF.

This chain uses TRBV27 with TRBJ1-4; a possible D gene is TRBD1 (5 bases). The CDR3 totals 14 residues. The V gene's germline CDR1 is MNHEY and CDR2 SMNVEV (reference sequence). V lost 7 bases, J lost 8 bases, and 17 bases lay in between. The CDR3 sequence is CASNNKGAGEKLFF. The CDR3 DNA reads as TGTGCCAGCAACAATAAAGGGGCAGGGGAAAAACTGTTTTTT.

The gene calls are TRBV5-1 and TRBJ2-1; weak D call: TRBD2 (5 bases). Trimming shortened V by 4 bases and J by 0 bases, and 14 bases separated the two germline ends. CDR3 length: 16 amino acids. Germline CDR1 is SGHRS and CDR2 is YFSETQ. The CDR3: CASSAKDSSSYNEQFF. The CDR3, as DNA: TGCGCCAGCAGCGCAAAGGACTCGAGCTCCTACAATGAGCAGTTCTTC.

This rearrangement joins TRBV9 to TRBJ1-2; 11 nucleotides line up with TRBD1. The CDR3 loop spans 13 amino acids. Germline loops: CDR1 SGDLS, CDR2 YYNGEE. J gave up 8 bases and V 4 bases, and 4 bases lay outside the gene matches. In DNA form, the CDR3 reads TGTGCCAGCAGCCCCAGGGACAGGGGGGGCTACACCTTC. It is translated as CASSPRDRGGYTF.

In DNA, the CDR3 is TGTGCCAGCAGTTACAGGGGCCCTTACACTGAAGCTTTCTTT. This sequence encodes CASSYRGPYTEAFF. The rearrangement joins TRBV6-5 to TRBJ1-1; TRBD1 is a possible D gene (5 bases). The germline CDR1 and CDR2 sequences are MNHEY and SVGAGI. Trimming removed 2 bases at V and 3 bases at J, with 10 bases between. The CDR3 runs 14 residues.

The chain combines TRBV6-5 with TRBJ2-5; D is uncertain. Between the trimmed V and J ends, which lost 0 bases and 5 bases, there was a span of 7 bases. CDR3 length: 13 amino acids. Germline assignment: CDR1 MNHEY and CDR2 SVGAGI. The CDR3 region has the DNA TGTGCCAGCAGTTACTCTATGGGGGAGACCCAGTACTTC. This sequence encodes CASSYSMGETQYF.

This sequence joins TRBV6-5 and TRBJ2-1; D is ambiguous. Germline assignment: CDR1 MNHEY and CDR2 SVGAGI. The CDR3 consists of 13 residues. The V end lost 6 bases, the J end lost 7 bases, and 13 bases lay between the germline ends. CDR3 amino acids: CASRSAQWNEQFF. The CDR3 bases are TGTGCCAGCAGGTCCGCACAGTGGAATGAGCAGTTCTTC.

The CDR3 DNA reads TGTGCCAGCGAACGGGACAGGGGAGTGATGAACACTGAAGCTTTCTTT. It encodes CASERDRGVMNTEAFF. The chain couples TRBV27 to TRBJ1-1; 10 bases line up with TRBD1. V gave up 8 bases and J gave up 0 bases; unmatched junction bases: 9. CDR1 is MNHEY, CDR2 SMNVEV, per germline (reference sequence). This CDR3 spans 16 amino acids.

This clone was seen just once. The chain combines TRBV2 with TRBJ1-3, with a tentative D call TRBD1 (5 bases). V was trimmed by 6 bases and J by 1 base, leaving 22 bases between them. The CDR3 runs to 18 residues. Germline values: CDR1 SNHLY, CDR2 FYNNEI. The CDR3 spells CASRAGAGFSWSGNTIYF. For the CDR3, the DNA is TGTGCCAGCAGAGCCGGGGCAGGATTTTCCTGGTCTGGAAACACCATATATTTT.

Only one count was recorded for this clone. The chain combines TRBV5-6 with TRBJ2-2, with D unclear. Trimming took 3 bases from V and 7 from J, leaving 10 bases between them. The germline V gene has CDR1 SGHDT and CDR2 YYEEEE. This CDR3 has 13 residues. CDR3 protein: CASSSGLFGELFF. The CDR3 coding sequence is TGTGCCAGCAGCTCGGGTCTATTCGGGGAGCTGTTTTTT.

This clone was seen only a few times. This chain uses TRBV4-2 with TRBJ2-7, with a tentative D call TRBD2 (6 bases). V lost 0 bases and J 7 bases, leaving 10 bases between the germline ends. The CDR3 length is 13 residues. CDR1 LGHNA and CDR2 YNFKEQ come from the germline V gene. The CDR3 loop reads CASSQEPLAEQYF. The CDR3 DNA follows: TGTGCCAGCAGCCAAGAGCCTCTAGCGGAGCAGTACTTC.